The 13 T cell receptor beta chains below were found in one sample sequenced in a study of T-cell reconstitution after alpha-beta-depleted transplantation in children (dated by TCRdb to about 2016). The library was obtained by PCR. Sequencing used an Illumina HiSeq 2500. TCR library preparation used molecular barcoding, with unique molecular identifiers applied to normalize quantification of the TCRbeta repertoire. Using fastp at Q25 and MiXCR, TCRdb reprocessed the public reads and kept productive beta chains. Under each unique CDR3 protein, matching rows form one entry showing the most common genes and DNA. The sample includes some 450,000 distinct CDR3 sequences, with around 46% observed a single time. The ten largest make up 25% to 30% of the sample. The treatment or condition label of this sample denotes: allogeneic hematopoietic cell transplantation with graft depleted of TCRalphabeta T cells and CD19 B cells.

The input for sequencing was PBMCs, taken before TCRalphabeta/CD19-depleted stem cell transplant. The receptors originated from a girl under 10 years old with aplastic anemia, due to receive a stem cell transplant.

The genes are TRBV11-1 and TRBJ2-2, with D perhaps TRBD1 or TRBD2 (5 bases each). Deletions cut 8 bases from V and 3 bases from J, with 7 bases between. The CDR3 contains 12 residues. Germline V gene data show CDR1 as SGHAT and CDR2 as FQDESV (reference sequence). The chain's CDR3 is CASGGYTGELFF. The CDR3 DNA is TGTGCCAGCGGGGGATACACCGGGGAGCTGTTTTTT. The full variable domain, with the rest looked up from reference TRBV11-1 and TRBJ2-2, is EAEVAQSPRYKITEKSQAVAFWCDPISGHATLYWYRQILGQGPELLVQFQDESVVDDSQLPKDRFSAERLKGVDSTLKIQPAELGDSAMYLCASGGYTGELFFGEGSRLTVL.

The gene calls are TRBV12-3 or TRBV12-4 and TRBJ2-5, with TRBD2 matching over 7 bases. The ends lost 5 bases at V and 6 bases at J; junction bases unmatched: 12. The CDR3 totals 15 residues. CDR3 loop: CASSGGTTPEKTQYF. CDR3 nucleotides: TGTGCCAGCAGTGGGGGGACTACCCCGGAGAAGACCCAGTACTTC.

The table lists this clonotype with many counts. The V gene is TRBV4-1, the J gene TRBJ2-1; 14 nucleotides align to TRBD2. Germline V CDR1 and CDR2: MGHRA, YSYEKL. CDR3 length: 16 residues. V was clipped by 1 base and J by 7 bases; unmatched bases: 3. CDR3 coding DNA: TGCGCCAGCAGCCAAGCGACTAGCGGGAGGGGTAATGAGCAGTTCTTC. Protein: CASSQATSGRGNEQFF.

The gene calls are TRBV6-5 and TRBJ2-1; D might be TRBD1 (5 bases). Between the trimmed V and J ends, which lost 4 bases and 2 bases, there was a span of 15 bases. The CDR3 is made up of 16 amino acids. From germline, CDR1 is MNHEY and CDR2 SVGAGI. CDR3 region: CASSLSRGFPYNEQFF. The DNA for the CDR3 is TGTGCCAGCAGTTTAAGTAGGGGCTTTCCCTACAATGAGCAGTTCTTC.

The chain has TRBV7-9 and TRBJ2-5; D assignment may be TRBD1 or TRBD2 (6 bases each). CDR1 is SEHNR, CDR2 FQNEAQ, per germline (reference sequence). Trimming took 3 bases from V and 4 from J, leaving 12 bases between them. The CDR3 is made up of 14 amino acids. CDR3 sequence: CASSLIRGGETQYF. As DNA, the CDR3 is TGTGCCAGCAGCTTGATCAGGGGAGGAGAGACCCAGTACTTC.

The V call is TRBV7-9, the J call TRBJ2-1, with 13 positions matching TRBD2. J gave up 13 bases and V 1 base, and 7 bases lay outside the gene matches. From germline, CDR1 is SEHNR and CDR2 FQNEAQ (reference sequence). This CDR3 comprises 15 residues. CDR3 DNA sequence: TGTGCCAGCAGCTTAGGGACTAGCGGGGGCCCTAGACAGTTCTTC. Its protein product is CASSLGTSGGPRQFF. Combining the CDR3 with reference TRBV7-9 and TRBJ2-1 gives the whole variable domain DTGVSQNPRHKITKRGQNVTFRCDPISEHNRLYWYRQTLGQGPEFLTYFQNEAQLEKSRLLSDRFSAERPKGSFSTLEIQRTEQGDSAMYLCASSLGTSGGPRQFFGPGTRLTVL.

A single count supports this clonotype. CDR3 sequence: CASSSDRTFSYEQYF. CDR3 sequence (DNA): TGTGCCAGCAGCTCGGACAGGACTTTCTCCTACGAGCAGTACTTC. The chain couples TRBV7-2 to TRBJ2-7; 7 bases agree with TRBD1. Trimming removed 4 bases from V and 0 bases from J; junction bases left unmatched: 6. CDR3 size: 15 residues. In germline, CDR1 is SGHTA, CDR2 FQGNSA.

In regard to this clonotype: The junction and the germline gene differ at one end; a read error may be behind it. The V gene is TRBV9, the J gene TRBJ2-2; a weak D match, TRBD1 (6 bases). Germline V gene lookup returns CDR1 SGDLS and CDR2 YYNGEE. CDR3 length equals 15 residues. CDR3 DNA sequence: TGTGCCAGCAGCGTCCACAGGGCGGACACCCGGGAGCTGTTTTTT. Protein sequence: CASSVHRADTRELFF. The full variable domain, rest sourced from reference TRBV9 and TRBJ2-2, is DSGVTQTPKHLITATGQRVTLRCSPRSGDLSVYWYQQSLDQGLQFLIQYYNGEERAKGNILERFSAQQFPDLHSELNLSSLELGDSALYFCASSVHRADTRELFFGEGSRLTVL.

The rearrangement uses TRBV5-1 and TRBJ2-1, with D possibly matching TRBD2 (7 bases). Trimming removed 4 bases from V and 0 bases from J, with 20 bases in between. The CDR3 has 18 residues. Germline CDR1 is SGHRS and CDR2 is YFSETQ. The chain's CDR3 is CASSRWGGGESSYNEQFF. The CDR3 nucleotides are TGCGCCAGCAGCCGCTGGGGAGGGGGGGAAAGCTCCTACAATGAGCAGTTCTTC.

The chain joins TRBV25-1 to TRBJ2-5; TRBD1 or TRBD2 may be the D gene (5 bases each). Deletions cut 0 bases from V and 5 bases from J, with 7 bases between. This CDR3 has 13 residues. From germline, CDR1 is MGHDK and CDR2 SYGVNS. CDR3 nucleotide sequence: TGTGCCAGCAGTGAATATGGGGGTGAGACCCAGTACTTC. It yields the protein CASSEYGGETQYF.

The chain is built from TRBV7-9 and TRBJ2-1; 7 nucleotides align to TRBD2. CDR3 length: 16 residues. Trimming cost V 1 base and J 0 bases; bases outside gene matches: 3. Germline CDR1 and CDR2: SEHNR and FQNEAQ (reference sequence). CDR3 sequence reads: CASSLDGRPSYNEQFF. The CDR3 DNA sequence: TGTGCCAGCAGCTTAGACGGGAGGCCCTCCTACAATGAGCAGTTCTTC.

This clonotype has a count of ten or more. The rearrangement joins TRBV7-9 to TRBJ1-5; D remains unclear. Germline V gene sequence: CDR1 SEHNR, CDR2 FQNEAQ (reference sequence). V lost 3 bases and J lost 1, with 7 bases in between. The length of the CDR3 is 14 residues. CDR3: CASSFSESNQPQHF. Here the CDR3 DNA reads TGTGCCAGCAGCTTTAGTGAGAGCAATCAGCCCCAGCATTTT.

This chain uses TRBV10-3 with TRBJ2-1, with D perhaps assigned TRBD1 or TRBD2 (5 bases each). V lost 3 bases to trimming and J lost 1 base, with 13 bases between them. Germline lookup yields CDR1 ENHRY and CDR2 SYGVKD. CDR3 size: 16 residues. The CDR3 spells CAISDPGTPSYNEQFF. The CDR3 nucleotides are TGTGCCATCAGTGATCCCGGGACCCCGTCCTACAATGAGCAGTTCTTC.